This TCR beta chain was sequenced during a study of shared clonotypes between healthy human individuals. The overall study: Donors, aged 18 to 49, were a couple of women and three men.

The CDR3 extends over 15 amino acids. V dropped 3 bases and J dropped 6; count of bases not matched to a gene: 7. Germline CDR1 and CDR2: LNHDA and SQIVND (reference sequence). Clones were read by immunoSEQ multiplex PCR, and TCRdb kept only the in-frame ones, dropping some. The sample shows over a million clones, about 70% of them seen only once. The TCR sequence derives from a man aged 18 to 30 in good health. Source material: memory CD4+ T cells sorted from blood. Subset denoted: CD45RA-negative fraction. This rearrangement joins TRBV19 to TRBJ2-1; 8 bases map to TRBD1. For the CDR3, the DNA is TGTGCCAGTAGTATCAGGACAGGGATGTCCAATGAGCAGTTCTTC. Translated: CASSIRTGMSNEQFF.